This T cell receptor (beta chain) was observed in a study of cytomegalovirus exposure and HLA in healthy donors (dated by TCRdb to the late 2010s). At the level of the whole study: In an earlier analysis of 550 to 750 of the donors, 276 Gb of sequence data and approximately 100 million unique TCR beta sequences from about 190 million T cells were reported. The number of typed donors differed by locus: 629-630 for A, B, C, DRB1 and DQB1; approximately 540 for DQA1; some 590 for DPA1; and about 470 for DPB1. An early release that covered about 600 HLA-typed donors contained approximately 290 gigabases of sequencing data and 75 million to 100 million unique TCR sequences. The genetic ancestry cluster associated with self-reported Caucasian donors included 81% of the 398 genotyped donors. Genome-wide SNP genotypes for about three fifths of the 666 donors were used in a later genetic analysis, which treated that subset as a discovery cohort. All discovery cohort repertoires had been generated using a single sequencing platform. The study was designed to test whether signatures of past pathogen exposure could be identified by cataloging public T cell receptors. In the later analysis, no new phenotypic data were used to find candidate immune exposures; instead, reliance was placed on TCR beta sequences and their occurrence across donors. On average, roughly 200,000 unique TCR beta nucleotide sequences were sequenced per donor among roughly 430 genotyped donors of the cohort, with around 19% of those sequences being non-productive. A later analysis re-analyzed previously published TCR beta repertoires from 600 to 850 donors and added high-resolution HLA genotyping to study TCR occurrence patterns. Four to six DR-DQ haplotypes were handled as single units for association and clustering, since linkage in the cohort was strong. Along with the roughly 670-subject first cohort, a separate validation cohort of around 120 different subjects was used. The T cell repertoires of under 750 subjects were profiled by immunosequencing and related to cytomegalovirus serostatus. An earlier analysis of 450 to 750 of the donors used high-throughput TCR beta sequencing to judge whether each TCR beta V gene segment behaved as functional or pseudogenic. HLA typing included class I and class II loci at four-digit resolution. Donor age, sex, ethnicity and CMV serostatus were compiled alongside the repertoire data. To predict cytomegalovirus infection status, the study brought together high-throughput TCR immunosequencing, statistical association of individual TCRs with disease status, and machine learning. The paper as a whole reports these results and caveats: The sequencing pipeline was judged likely to have produced a cluster of highly shared sequence variants as a technical artifact. Because HLA typing was unavailable for some donors at each locus, only the typed subset was used in association tests. A further reported finding was that TCR beta sequences accurately predicted the HLA-A and HLA-B alleles for most subjects in the first cohort. A few of the identified cytomegalovirus-associated TCR beta chains were confirmed in vitro to be specific for cytomegalovirus antigens. In the study, some 160 TCR beta chains were listed as associated with cytomegalovirus. In a later analysis, TCR association rates were found to vary across HLA loci, with the most associated TCRs seen for DRB1 alleles and the fewest for HLA-C alleles. Presence/absence analyses assumed roughly uniform sequencing depth across donors, an assumption that may not hold. An earlier analysis of around 600 of the donors showed that most TCR beta V segments appeared in productive rearrangements either about 87% or about 30% of the time, which broadly matched IMGT annotations. About 17 rarely observed V segments, including chromosome 9 orphons, were excluded from the earlier analysis of several hundred of the donors because counts were too low. A later analysis found that most CMV-associated TCR beta chains appeared HLA-restricted, with HLA associations seemingly driven largely by CMV exposure. Compared with the roughly 700-donor mean, donors in an Asian-associated ancestry cluster had fewer N-insertions in productive TCRs, according to a later genetic analysis. Compared with equally common non-associated chains, HLA-associated TCR beta chains in a later analysis were more clonally expanded and had lower generation probabilities. The authors suggested that the approach could potentially be extended to other disease states and immunological phenotypes. Linkage disequilibrium might explain the correlated functional status among segregating V segments, but an unknown experimental factor could not be excluded. According to a later analysis, parvovirus B19, influenza, CMV and Epstein-Barr virus appeared linked to several top co-occurrence clusters. Immune exposure information for the cohort was limited to CMV serostatus. This cohort had only TCR beta chains sequenced, and the lack of alpha or paired-chain data limited which features could be detected. A later genetic analysis associated a missense DCLRE1C variant with V-gene and J-gene trimming of TCR beta chains, and an independent cohort replicated the association. The 87-base-pair reads could not distinguish some IMGT-functional V segments, including TRBV6-2 and TRBV6-3, so those segments were excluded. At a false discovery rate of 0.05, a later analysis linked around 15,000 TCR beta sequences to specific HLA alleles. Across donors, most TCR sequences were observed very rarely, whereas some public TCRs were present in many individuals. When HLA alleles, especially DR and DQ, strongly co-occurred, attributing TCR associations to individual alleles was difficult. The classifier was reported to diagnose cytomegalovirus status with high specificity and sensitivity in both the original and validation cohorts.

The CDR3 runs 16 residues from the cysteine to the phenylalanine. Left in the record is the CDR3 DNA by itself, 48 bases read in frame from the first base. Sequences MGHRA (CDR1) and YSYEKL (CDR2) are obtained from the germline V gene. Ends trimmed: V by 0 bases, J by 6 bases; bases unmatched to a gene: 11. The cohort comprised 710 or so healthy bone marrow donors. At the time of sampling, every cohort member was nominally healthy, though immune exposures that went unrecorded were likely present. The donor was CMV seropositive and belonged to the group of 250 to 300 seropositive cohort members. Every donor gave a peripheral blood sample, and the peripheral blood mononuclear cells from that sample were used for TCR beta sequencing. Genomic DNA was extracted from the blood cell samples with the Qiagen DNeasy Blood Extraction Kit. In its sample, this clone was seen a few times. Its target antigen remains unknown. No clone much larger than this one lies a single base away; base qualities are absent.

Libraries were built with the immunoSEQ multiplex PCR assay. The multiplex PCR relied on a mix of 60 forward primers for TCR Vbeta segments and 13 reverse primers for TCR Jbeta segments. A multiplex PCR assay on genomic DNA amplified the CDR3 region of rearranged TCR beta genes. On the Illumina HiSeq System, the amplified TCR beta libraries were sequenced as 87-base-pair reads. On the study's bioinformatics: In a later analysis, tens of millions of unique TCR beta chains were counted across the roughly 610 repertoires, and roughly 11 million of these chains were shared by at least two donors. Raw reads were error-corrected and collapsed into unique sequences with a nearest-neighbor algorithm that merged closely related sequences to remove PCR and sequencing errors. To assign V, D and J gene segments, CDR3 sequences were aligned to IMGT reference sequences. For a sequence to be retained, a match of at least six nucleotides to both a V gene segment and a J gene segment was required. A rearrangement counted as productive if the CDR3 had no stop codons and remained in frame with V and J, and every other rearrangement counted as non-productive. Following IMGT convention, CDR3 was defined as the stretch from the second conserved V-encoded cysteine up to the conserved J-encoded phenylalanine. Sequences without an unambiguous match to a single V gene segment were excluded from the earlier analysis of 450 to 650 of the donors. An earlier analysis of 587 of the donors classified V segments as functional when productive rearrangements were above 56.7% and as segregating when the standard deviation between donors was above 5%. A statistical classification framework was built to diagnose cytomegalovirus status from the catalog of TCR beta chain sequences. In a later analysis, V and J genes were assigned by comparing TCR nucleotide sequences against IMGT/GENE-DB human TR gene sequences. The TCRdist pipeline was used in a later analysis to assign CDR3 sequences and most-parsimonious VDJ recombination scenarios. In a later analysis, each TCR beta chain was defined by its CDR3 amino acid sequence together with its V-gene family, and reads without a unique V-gene family were excluded. A later analysis removed 500 to 650 highly shared, low-generation-probability nucleotide sequences to deal with suspected cross-contamination and a sequencing artifact. In a later analysis, a clonal expansion index was calculated for each public chain from normalized within-repertoire ranks of inferred template counts. In a later analysis, generation probabilities were computed with a VDJ recombination model fitted to out-of-frame rearrangements, and the resulting probabilities were checked against IGoR. In a later analysis, TCR-TCR, TCR-HLA and TCR-CMV co-occurrence was scored with hypergeometric tests, and a repertoire-size bias correction was applied to TCR pairs. To estimate false discovery rates, a later analysis permuted the HLA or CMV assignments 20 times. A later analysis grouped co-occurring TCRs with DBSCAN, adding TCRdist sequence similarity when clustering within HLA-allele-positive subsets. Repertoires with fewer than 30,000 or more than 120,000 public chains were left out of co-occurrence clustering, as were four to six repertoires with anomalous nucleotide sharing. The source is immuneACCESS, and TCRdb retained only in-frame sequences with V and J called. Part of the clones is not carried over; for the studies checked, unresolved V genes explain less than half of this, and the remainder is unexplained. That table gives V, J and clone size, and the DNA gave D and trimming. The sample profile shows about 180,000 clones; more than 60% of them were found once. The ten largest clones take up over 3% of the sample.

This clonotype was obtained from a woman aged 45-60 years in good health and CMV-seropositive. Sequenced sample: PBMCs. This receptor chain uses TRBV4-1 and TRBJ2-7, with 7 middle bases fitting TRBD2. The CDR3 region: CASSQESRRAGLEQYF. The base sequence is TGCGCCAGCAGCCAAGAGTCTCGTAGAGCGGGGCTCGAGCAGTACTTC.